This entry describes one T cell receptor (beta chain). The entry originates in a study of blood T cell repertoires in COVID-19. On the study more broadly: Acute-phase and convalescent COVID-19 samples originated in the United States, Italy and Spain.

The data were produced by immunoSEQ multiplex PCR, yet TCRdb's version contains in-frame clones alone and is incomplete. The sample has approximately 61,000 clones, about 83% seen once. CDR3 size: 14 residues. Between the trimmed V and J ends, which lost 2 bases and 3 bases, there was a span of 11 bases. The germline V gene has CDR1 SGHRS and CDR2 YFSETQ. Seattle cases were enrolled at active infection and followed longitudinally. J is TRBJ1-2 and V is TRBV5-1, with D tentatively TRBD1 (5 bases). The source of this sequence is a man in his forties or fifties with COVID-19, enrolled during active disease. The sample comprised peripheral blood. The CDR3 is CASSLQVPHYGYTF. The DNA for the CDR3 is TGCGCCAGCAGCTTACAGGTGCCCCACTATGGCTACACCTTC.